The T cell receptor (beta chain) under discussion was sequenced for a study of CD8+CD57+ T cells in acquired aplastic anemia. Overall study context: CD4+ and CD8+ cells, once sorted, gave DNA averaging about 3 ug. Overall study results and limits: The same twenty-nine CD8+ CDR3 sequences occurred in patients and in controls. Simpson's diversity of CD8+ cells was not significantly different in patients compared with controls.

Notes on this clonotype: Its antigen is not identified.

CDR3 and TCR beta VDJ profiling relied on genomic DNA as the template. One entry per CDR3 protein results from TCRdb running MiXCR on the reads. In the table there are under 250,000 distinct CDR3 sequences, approximately 45% of which are singletons. CD8+CD57+ cell expansion, shown by flow cytometry, had occurred in the patients selected for sequencing. No patient had been given any therapy when blood was sampled. The TCR sequence derives from a human donor with aplastic anemia. Sequenced material: sorted CD4+, CD8+, or CD8+CD57+ T cells (not recorded which) from PBMCs.

In DNA form, the CDR3 reads TGTGCCAGCAGCTTATGGGAGCGTGGAGAGACCCAGTACTTC. Translating it yields CASSLWERGETQYF. The rearrangement uses TRBV7-8 and TRBJ2-5; a weak D match, TRBD2 (5 bases). V was cut by 2 bases and J by 4 bases, with 11 bases left in between. The length of the CDR3 is 14 residues. The germline gives CDR1 SGHVS, CDR2 FQNEAQ.